The rows below give T cell receptor beta chains drawn from one sample of a study of blood T cells in healthy people across ages. A single record per CDR3 protein comes from TCRdb applying MiXCR to the 5' RACE reads. The top ten clones hold roughly 3.6% of a sample with hundreds of thousands of distinct CDR3 sequences, around 21% of them seen once. Material: blood. These receptors all stem from a man between 70 and 80 years old in good health. Each CDR3 is given with its conserved first and last residue. The D gene is left open where the match is weak. For some rows the clone size is stated as once, few or many, or as a class when expanded; others skip it.

TRBJ1-4 TRBV5-1 NA NA CASSRAGTGLSEKLFF TGCGCCAGCAGCCGCGCTGGGACTGGGCTTTCTGAAAAACTGTTTTTT
TRBJ2-4 TRBV21-1 NA NA CASSPRSRAKNIQYF TGTGCCAGCAGCCCTCGGAGCAGAGCCAAAAACATTCAGTACTTC
TRBJ2-4 TRBV15 NA NA CATSTGAKNIQYF TGTGCCACCAGCACAGGGGCCAAAAACATTCAGTACTTC
TRBJ2-7 TRBV2 TRBD2 NA CASRDSGRTYEQYF TGTGCCAGCAGGGATAGCGGGAGGACCTACGAGCAGTACTTC
TRBJ1-4 TRBV19 NA few CASNHRTALNEKLFF TGTGCCAGTAACCACCGGACAGCCTTGAATGAAAAACTGTTTTTT
TRBJ1-6 TRBV27 TRBD1 NA CASSVDREYSPLHF TGTGCCAGCAGTGTCGACAGGGAGTACTCACCCCTCCACTTT
TRBJ1-5 TRBV7-8 NA few CASSPEGHQPQHF TGTGCCAGCAGCCCCGAGGGGCATCAGCCCCAGCATTTT
TRBJ2-6 TRBV20-1 TRBD1 NA CSARDSTGSTGANVLTF TGCAGTGCTAGAGATTCGACAGGGAGCACTGGGGCCAACGTCCTGACTTTC
TRBJ1-4 TRBV2 NA NA CASTTEGREKLFF TGTGCCAGCACCACAGAAGGTCGTGAAAAACTGTTTTTT
TRBJ2-5 TRBV20-1 NA few CSARDSADSQETQYF TGCAGTGCTAGAGATAGCGCGGACAGCCAAGAGACCCAGTACTTC
TRBJ2-5 TRBV29-1 NA few CSVGGRVETQYF TGCAGCGTTGGGGGCAGGGTGGAGACCCAGTACTTC
TRBJ2-1 TRBV5-1 TRBD2 NA CASSLIAGVENEQFF TGCGCCAGCAGTCTTATAGCGGGAGTTGAAAATGAGCAGTTCTTC
TRBJ2-2 TRBV5-5 TRBD2 NA CASSPGLAGGYTGELFF TGTGCCAGCAGCCCGGGACTAGCGGGAGGGTATACCGGGGAGCTGTTTTTT
TRBJ2-1 TRBV5-1 TRBD1 few CASSLGGGRYNEQFF TGCGCCAGCAGCTTGGGAGGGGGCAGGTACAATGAGCAGTTCTTC
TRBJ2-7 TRBV11-2 TRBD2 NA CASGLAGGPTYEQYF TGTGCCAGCGGGCTAGCGGGAGGTCCTACCTACGAGCAGTACTTC
TRBJ1-5 TRBV6-6 TRBD1 NA CASRFSTGFNQPQHF TGTGCCAGCAGATTCTCGACAGGGTTCAATCAGCCCCAGCATTTT
TRBJ1-1 TRBV27 NA NA CASRAIFMNTEAFF TGTGCCAGTAGGGCCATCTTCATGAACACTGAAGCTTTCTTT
TRBJ2-5 TRBV20-1 TRBD1 few CSAYPGTGEYQETQYF TGCAGTGCTTATCCCGGGACAGGAGAGTACCAAGAGACCCAGTACTTC
TRBJ2-7 TRBV4-3 NA few CASSQGPGSDEQYF TGCGCCAGCAGCCAAGGTCCAGGCTCGGACGAGCAGTACTTC
TRBJ2-4 TRBV28 NA NA CASRGDGKNIQYF TGTGCCAGCAGGGGGGACGGAAAAAACATTCAGTACTTC
TRBJ2-1 TRBV7-9 TRBD2 few CASSLLQGLAGKYNEQFF TGTGCCAGCAGCCTCCTACAGGGACTAGCGGGAAAGTACAATGAGCAGTTCTTC
TRBJ1-2 TRBV5-1 NA NA CASSLDSGTLAYGYTF TGCGCCAGCAGCTTGGACTCGGGCACCCTGGCCTATGGCTACACCTTC
TRBJ2-7 TRBV4-1 NA few CASSQGPNRENYEQYF TGCGCCAGCAGCCAAGGGCCAAACAGGGAGAACTACGAGCAGTACTTC
TRBJ2-1 TRBV7-2 TRBD2 NA CASSLLSSGRGNEQFF TGTGCCAGCAGCTTATTATCTAGCGGGAGAGGGAATGAGCAGTTCTTC
TRBJ2-2 TRBV6-6 TRBD2 few CAVRGGGTTGELFF TGTGCAGTCCGGGGGGGAGGGACCACCGGGGAGCTGTTTTTT
TRBJ2-2 TRBV20-1 NA few CSARVGGTPSGELFF TGCAGTGCTAGAGTGGGCGGGACTCCGTCCGGGGAGCTGTTTTTT
TRBJ1-5 TRBV7-8 NA NA CAGSLVPGRNQPQHF TGTGCCGGCAGCTTAGTTCCCGGACGCAATCAGCCCCAGCATTTT
TRBJ2-1 TRBV28 TRBD1 many CASSLQGAVLNEQFF TGTGCCAGCAGTTTACAGGGGGCAGTTTTGAATGAGCAGTTCTTC
TRBJ1-2 TRBV6-5 NA few CASSGMYGYTF TGTGCCAGCAGTGGCATGTATGGCTACACCTTC
TRBJ2-7 TRBV25-1 NA NA CASSDRGTGSYEQYF TGTGCCAGCAGTGACCGTGGTACAGGCTCCTACGAGCAGTACTTC
TRBJ2-2 TRBV6-6 NA few CASLFTGGNTGELFF TGTGCCAGCCTCTTCACGGGCGGGAACACCGGGGAGCTGTTTTTT
TRBJ1-5 TRBV7-2 NA NA CASSLAVAGDKWPQHF TGTGCCAGCAGCTTAGCGGTGGCAGGGGATAAATGGCCCCAGCATTTT
TRBJ1-4 TRBV7-9 NA many CASGPEKLFF TGTGCCAGCGGGCCTGAAAAACTGTTTTTT